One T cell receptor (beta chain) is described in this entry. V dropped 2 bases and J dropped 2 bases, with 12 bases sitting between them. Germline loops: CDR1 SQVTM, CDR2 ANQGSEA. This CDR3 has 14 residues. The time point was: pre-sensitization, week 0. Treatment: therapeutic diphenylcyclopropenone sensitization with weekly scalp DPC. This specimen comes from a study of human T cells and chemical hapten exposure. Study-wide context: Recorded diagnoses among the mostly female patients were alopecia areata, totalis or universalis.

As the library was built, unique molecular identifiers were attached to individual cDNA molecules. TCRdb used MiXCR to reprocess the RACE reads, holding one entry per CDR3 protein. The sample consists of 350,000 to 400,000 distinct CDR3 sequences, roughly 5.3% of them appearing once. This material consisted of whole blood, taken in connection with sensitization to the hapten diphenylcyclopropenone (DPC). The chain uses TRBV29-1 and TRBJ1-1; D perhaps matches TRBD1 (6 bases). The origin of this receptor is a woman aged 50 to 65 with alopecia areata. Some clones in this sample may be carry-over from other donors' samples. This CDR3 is CSVETLDSNTEAFF. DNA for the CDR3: TGCAGCGTTGAAACGTTGGACAGTAACACTGAAGCTTTCTTT.